The text below deals with one T cell receptor (beta chain). Its antigen is undetermined. Just one base apart from a much larger clone, this may be a read error. These data originate in a study of blood T cells in healthy people across ages. Overall study context: The capture of about one barcoded beta molecule per two T cells was achieved by template switching.

Points from the study as a whole: Nothing was known about donor CMV status, and this possibly confounded expanded clonotype changes.

CDR1 and CDR2 (germline): SGHRS, YFSETQ. This CDR3 is 15 amino acids long. Alongside a J-beta primer mix, a sample-barcoded 5' primer served in a second PCR lasting about 6 to 12 cycles. TCRdb redid the calling of the 5' RACE reads with MiXCR, one entry per CDR3 protein. The table has hundreds of thousands of distinct CDR3 sequences, 40% to 50% seen once. The sequencing sample was made of blood. The chain links TRBV5-1 to TRBJ2-1; 7 bases line up with TRBD1. The clonotype comes from a man at least 80 years old in good health. CDR3 sequence: CASSSDRAAYSEQFF. CDR3 nucleotide sequence: TGCGCCAGCAGCTCTGACAGGGCGGCCTACAGTGAGCAGTTCTTC. Variable domain in full (rest from reference TRBV5-1 and TRBJ2-1): KAGVTQTPRYLIKTRGQQVTLSCSPISGHRSVSWYQQTPGQGLQFLFEYFSETQRNKGNFPGRFSGRQFSNSRSEMNVSTLELGDSALYLCASSSDRAAYSEQFFGPGTRLTVL.